The 5 T cell receptor beta chains given below trace back to one sample, sequenced in a study of blood T cell repertoires in COVID-19. Sequenced by immunoSEQ multiplex PCR; TCRdb stores in-frame clones only, minus some. The data contain around 150,000 clones, approximately 82% of them singletons. Sequencing was carried out using peripheral blood. These receptors all stem from a man in his 60s who had recovered from COVID-19.

The genes are TRBV9 and TRBJ2-1, with 9 bases that match TRBD2. The CDR3 is made up of 14 amino acids. Trimming removed 0 bases from V and 9 bases from J; junction bases left unmatched: 4. CDR1 SGDLS and CDR2 YYNGEE come from the germline V gene. CDR3 amino acids: CASSVGGLAGEQFF. The CDR3 DNA reads TGTGCCAGCAGCGTAGGGGGACTAGCCGGTGAGCAGTTCTTC.

The V call is TRBV28, the J call TRBJ1-5; D is perhaps TRBD1 (6 bases). Germline CDR1 MDHEN, CDR2 SYDVKM. V was trimmed by 8 bases and J by 2 bases, leaving 7 bases between them. CDR3 size: 12 residues. CDR3 sequence (DNA): TGTGCCAGCTGGACAGGCAATCAGCCCCAGCATTTT. This gives the protein CASWTGNQPQHF. Looking up the rest from reference TRBV28 and TRBJ1-5 gives the full variable domain: DVKVTQSSRYLVKRTGEKVFLECVQDMDHENMFWYRQDPGLGLRLIYFSYDVKMKEKGDIPEGYSVSREKKERFSLILESASTNQTSMYLCASWTGNQPQHFGDGTRLSIL.

The chain joins TRBV2 to TRBJ2-5, with D possibly TRBD1 on 5 matching bases. The CDR3 is 13 residues long. With 6 bases removed from V and 2 bases from J, the gap between germline ends came to 10 bases. CDR1 and CDR2 from the germline V gene are SNHLY and FYNNEI. CDR3 in DNA: TGTGCCAGCAGCTGGGCAGGGCAAGAGACCCAGTACTTC. This translates into CASSWAGQETQYF.

The rearrangement joins TRBV2 to TRBJ1-2, with D possibly TRBD1 on 6 matching bases. The CDR3 is 12 residues long. Per germline, CDR1 SNHLY and CDR2 FYNNEI. Trimming left V 5 bases short and J 4 bases short, with 8 bases between. CDR3 loop: CASSRGGYGYTF. DNA for the CDR3: TGTGCCAGCAGTAGAGGGGGCTATGGCTACACCTTC.

This clone was recorded once. This sequence joins TRBV7-3 and TRBJ1-1; D not certain. There are 13 residues in the CDR3. CDR1 is SGHTA, CDR2 FQGTGA, per germline. With 6 bases removed from V and 1 base from J, the gap between germline ends came to 9 bases. This CDR3 reads CASSRGGNTEAFF. The CDR3, as DNA: TGTGCCAGCAGTAGAGGCGGGAACACTGAAGCTTTCTTT. Complete variable domain (other parts from reference TRBV7-3 and TRBJ1-1): GAGVSQTPSNKVTEKGKYVELRCDPISGHTALYWYRQSLGQGPEFLIYFQGTGAADDSGLPNDRFFAVRPEGSVSTLKIQRTERGDSAVYLCASSRGGNTEAFFGQGTRLTVV.